A single sample is the source of the 7 T cell receptor beta chains below, sequenced in a study of blood T cell repertoires in COVID-19 (dated by TCRdb to about 2020). Library generation was performed with the immunoSEQ multiplex PCR assay. The table comes from immuneACCESS by way of TCRdb, which keeps in-frame sequences with V and J called. Part of the clones is missing from these tables; in studies checked, under half for an unresolved V gene and the rest for unknown reasons. The sample table contains 200,000 to 300,000 clones; only one count was recorded for approximately 90% of them. Roughly 1.2% of the sample is taken by the ten largest. Sequencing was done on a sample of PBMCs or T cells enriched from blood (not recorded which). All receptors derive from a woman aged 35 to 49 with acute COVID-19.

V usage is TRBV30 and J usage is TRBJ2-1, with TRBD1 matching over 7 bases. This CDR3 spans 16 amino acids. V gave up 1 base and J gave up 0 bases; unmatched junction bases: 6. Per the germline V gene, CDR1 is GTSNPN and CDR2 is SVGIG (reference sequence). CDR3 coding DNA: TGTGCCTGGAGTGACAGGGGCTTGAGCTCCTACAATGAGCAGTTCTTC. This encodes CAWSDRGLSSYNEQFF.

The chain uses TRBV5-1 and TRBJ2-3; D is possibly TRBD1 (5 bases). There are 16 residues in the CDR3. From germline, CDR1 is SGHRS and CDR2 YFSETQ. V was shortened by 0 bases and J by 2 bases, with 13 bases between the two germline ends. This chain's CDR3 is CASSLGVRTPTDTQYF. As DNA, the CDR3 is TGCGCCAGCAGCTTGGGGGTCAGGACACCCACAGATACGCAGTATTTT.

V gene TRBV7-3 combines with J gene TRBJ2-3; 12 bases agree with TRBD2. CDR1 is SGHTA, CDR2 FQGTGA, per germline. The CDR3 sequence is 15 residues long. The V and J ends lost 5 bases and 3 bases, in that order; junction bases with no gene match: 3. The CDR3: CASSKGLAGTDTQYF. CDR3 DNA sequence: TGTGCCAGCAGCAAGGGACTAGCGGGTACAGATACGCAGTATTTT.

The J gene is TRBJ2-2, the V gene TRBV11-3; TRBD1 aligns across 10 bases. The CDR3 spans 15 residues. The V gene end was trimmed by 10 bases and the J gene end by 7 bases; junction bases not matched to a gene: 12. Germline V gene sequence: CDR1 SGHNT, CDR2 YENEEA. The CDR3 region is CATGPGTGDGGELFF. In nucleotides, the CDR3 is TGTGCCACCGGTCCCGGGACAGGGGATGGCGGGGAGCTGTTTTTT.

Notes on this clone: This specimen includes other DNA sequences encoding the same CDR3. The V gene is TRBV7-3, the J gene TRBJ2-5; D not resolved. Trimming shortened V by 2 bases and J by 5 bases, and 9 bases separated the two germline ends. CDR3 size: 13 residues. Germline V gives CDR1 SGHTA, CDR2 FQGTGA. CDR3 in DNA: TGTGCCAGCAGCTTATCCCGCGGTGAGACCCAGTACTTC. Protein sequence: CASSLSRGETQYF.

The chain links TRBV7-9 to TRBJ1-6; D is uncertain. Trimming cost V 3 bases and J 5 bases, with 17 bases left between them. This CDR3 comprises 17 residues. Germline CDR1 SEHNR, CDR2 FQNEAQ (reference sequence). The CDR3 coding sequence is TGTGCCAGCAGCTTCCCGGAGCCTCCGGGGAATAATTCACCCCTCCACTTT. Residues: CASSFPEPPGNNSPLHF.

The rearrangement uses TRBV28 and TRBJ1-4; no reliable D call. The CDR3 extends over 13 amino acids. CDR1 is MDHEN, CDR2 SYDVKM, per germline. With 5 bases removed from V and 7 bases from J, the gap between germline ends came to 11 bases. The CDR3 sequence: CASSLEVPEKLFF. The CDR3 DNA reads as TGTGCCAGCAGTCTGGAGGTCCCTGAAAAACTGTTTTTT.